The T cell receptor (beta chain) under discussion was sequenced for a study of OX40 agonist ivuxolimab in advanced cancers. Background on the study: The group had a mean age of 60 years, ranged from about 20 to 79, and was 82.7% male. General observations from the study: Researchers report that CD8+ T cells had, on average, more expanded clones than CD4+.

The CDR3 covers 16 residues. The J segment lost 4 bases and the V segment lost 6 bases, leaving 10 bases of the junction unmatched. Germline loops: CDR1 KGHSH, CDR2 LQKENI. Produced via immunoSEQ multiplex PCR; TCRdb's table is partial and in-frame only. This sample has about 57,000 clones; 75% to 85% occur once, and the top ten carry 3% to 3.5%. Notes on this clone: Its antigen is not identified.

Sampling times: baseline, cycle 4 day 1, cycle 7 day 1. This receptor was obtained from an adult with an advanced solid tumor such as melanoma, head and neck, liver or kidney cancer. This rearrangement joins TRBV18 to TRBJ2-5; 11 bases map to TRBD2. The starting material was CD4+ or CD8+ T cells sorted from blood, obtained in a trial of the OX40 agonist ivuxolimab. DNA of the CDR3: TGTGCCAGCTCTCCCAACCTAGCGGGAGGAGGAGAGACCCAGTACTTC. This translates into CASSPNLAGGGETQYF.